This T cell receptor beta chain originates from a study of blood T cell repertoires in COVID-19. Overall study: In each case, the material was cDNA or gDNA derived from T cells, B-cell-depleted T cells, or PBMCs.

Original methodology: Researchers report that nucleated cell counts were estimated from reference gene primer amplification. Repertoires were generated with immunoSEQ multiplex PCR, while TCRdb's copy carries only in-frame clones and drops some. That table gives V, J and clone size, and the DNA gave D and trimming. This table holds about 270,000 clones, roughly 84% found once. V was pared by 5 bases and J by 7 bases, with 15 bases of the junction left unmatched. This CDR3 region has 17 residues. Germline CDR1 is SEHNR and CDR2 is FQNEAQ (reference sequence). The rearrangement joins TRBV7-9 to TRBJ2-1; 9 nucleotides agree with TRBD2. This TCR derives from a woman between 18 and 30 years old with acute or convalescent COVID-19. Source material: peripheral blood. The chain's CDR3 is CASSPAGVAGVYNEQFF. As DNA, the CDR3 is TGTGCCAGCAGCCCCGCGGGGGTAGCGGGAGTGTATAATGAGCAGTTCTTC.